The clone carrying this T cell receptor (beta chain) is labeled as medium-sized (0.01 to 0.1%). The sample belongs to a study of sequential checkpoint blockade in melanoma. Assay: immunoSEQ multiplex PCR; the TCRdb copy retains only in-frame clones and omits some. The table shows more than 3,000 clones, with 24% occurring only once. The ends lost 4 bases at V and 4 bases at J; junction bases unmatched: 9. Looked up from germline, CDR1 is SGHNT and CDR2 is YENEEA. The CDR3 loop spans 15 amino acids. Sample treatment: randomized to nivolumab then ipilimumab (arm A) or the reverse (arm B). DNA-damaging chemotherapy had not been given to any patient beforehand.

V is TRBV11-3 and J is TRBJ2-5; 7 bases are a match to TRBD1. The sequencing here drew on tumor tissue (inferred from file names), taken from a patient given nivolumab and ipilimumab in sequence. This TCR derives from a human donor with melanoma. For the CDR3, the DNA is TGTGCCAGCAGCTCCTTGGACCACAGGGGAGAGACCCAGTACTTC. Residues: CASSSLDHRGETQYF. Supplemented by reference TRBV11-3 and TRBJ2-5, the full variable domain reads EAGVVQSPRYKIIEKKQPVAFWCNPISGHNTLYWYLQNLGQGPELLIRYENEEAVDDSQLPKDRFSAERLKGVDSTLKIQPAELGDSAVYLCASSSLDHRGETQYFGPGTRLLVL.